What follows is one T cell receptor beta chain and its context. Its target is not known. Chemo-refractory metastatic non-small-cell lung cancer patients received focal radiation with ipilimumab CTLA-4 blockade. Between the trimmed V and J ends, which lost 0 bases and 1 base, there was a span of 13 bases. Germline V gene lookup returns CDR1 ENHRY and CDR2 SYGVKD. The CDR3 totals 16 residues. Generated by immunoSEQ multiplex PCR, the TCRdb table keeps only in-frame clones and is missing some. The sample consists of about 59,000 clones, 65% to 80% of them appearing once. The data originate from a study of radiotherapy plus CTLA-4 blockade in lung cancer. Across the study: Disease control was achieved by less than 40% of patients, and objective responses by 18%. General study points: According to reports, early shifts in blood T cell clones, alongside interferon-beta, forecast response most accurately. Following radiotherapy plus ipilimumab, tumor-derived TCR clones expanded in the blood.

The clonotype originates from a human donor with non-small cell lung cancer whose response to radiotherapy plus ipilimumab could not be evaluated. The rearrangement uses TRBV10-3 and TRBJ2-7, with D uncertain. The sample in question was peripheral blood, obtained from a patient treated with radiotherapy plus ipilimumab. As DNA, the CDR3 is TGTGCCATCAGTGAGTCTCCCTTTGGCAGGTCCTACGAGCAGTACTTC. This translates into CAISESPFGRSYEQYF.